The 26 T cell receptor beta chains in this list originate from one sample, sequenced in a study of CD8+CD57+ T cells in acquired aplastic anemia. Genomic DNA served as template for TCR beta VDJ and CDR3 profiling. TCRdb re-analysed the reads in MiXCR, keeping a single row per CDR3 protein. The table lists roughly 190,000 distinct CDR3 sequences, about half of them singletons, with roughly 15% in the top ten. The specimen was sorted CD4+, CD8+, or CD8+CD57+ T cells (not recorded which) from PBMCs. The receptors stem from a human donor in good health, serving as a control.

At least ten counts were recorded for this clonotype. The CDR3 DNA reads TGTGCCAGCAGCCTCCGGGACAGGGAGACCCAGTACTTC. Translation gives CASSLRDRETQYF. The chain recombines TRBV12-3 or TRBV12-4 with TRBJ2-5, with 8 bases matching TRBD1. With V trimmed by 6 bases and J by 5 bases, 5 bases remained unmatched. This CDR3 is 13 amino acids long.

This clonotype has at least ten counts. This chain links TRBV15 with TRBJ1-3; D unresolved. With 0 bases removed from V and 2 bases from J, the gap between germline ends came to 11 bases. The CDR3 has 16 amino acids. Germline V gene lookup returns CDR1 LNHNV and CDR2 YYDKDF (reference sequence). CDR3 nucleotides: TGTGCCACCAGCAGAGATCGCGGGGTAACTGGAAACACCATATATTTT. Translating gives CATSRDRGVTGNTIYF.

This clonotype was seen only once. This sequence joins TRBV10-3 and TRBJ2-1; D is perhaps TRBD1 (5 bases). The CDR3 consists of 15 residues. The germline gives CDR1 ENHRY, CDR2 SYGVKD. The V gene lost 10 bases and the J gene lost 1 base, with 17 bases spanning the gap. DNA of the CDR3: TGTGCCAGCAGCCAAGGACACCTTTCCTACAATGAGCAGTTCTTC. Translated, it gives CASSQGHLSYNEQFF.

V usage is TRBV7-9 and J usage is TRBJ1-2; 9 bases align to TRBD1. Germline CDR1 and CDR2: SEHNR and FQNEAQ (reference sequence). Trimming removed 3 bases from V and 8 bases from J; junction bases left unmatched: 16. This CDR3 has 17 amino acids. CDR3 loop: CASSFDWTGDDAGGYTF. In DNA form, the CDR3 reads TGTGCCAGCAGCTTCGATTGGACAGGGGATGATGCTGGCGGCTACACCTTC.

This chain connects TRBV20-1 to TRBJ2-7; TRBD1 agrees at 9 bases. Per the germline V gene, CDR1 is DFQATT and CDR2 is SNEGSKA (reference sequence). J lost 5 bases, V lost 1 base, and 3 bases had no gene match. CDR3 size: 13 residues. The chain's CDR3 is CSARGTGAHEQYF. The CDR3 coding sequence is TGCAGTGCTAGAGGGACAGGGGCCCACGAGCAGTACTTC.

The genes are TRBV7-9 and TRBJ2-3; 7 bases fit TRBD2. V lost 1 base to trimming and J lost 0 bases; unmatched junction nucleotides: 7. The CDR3 is made up of 17 amino acids. Germline assignment: CDR1 SEHNR and CDR2 FQNEAQ (reference sequence). DNA for the CDR3: TGTGCCAGCAGCTTAGGGGGGGGGGGACGGAGCACAGATACGCAGTATTTT. It is translated as CASSLGGGGRSTDTQYF.

The chain is built from TRBV7-9 and TRBJ2-1; 8 nucleotides agree with TRBD2. CDR3 length: 16 amino acids. The J segment lost 6 bases and the V segment lost 4 bases, leaving 11 bases of the junction unmatched. The V gene's germline CDR1 is SEHNR and CDR2 FQNEAQ (reference sequence). The CDR3, as DNA: TGTGCCAGCAGCTCAGCTGGCGGGGGGCCTCTCAATGAGCAGTTCTTC. Amino acids: CASSSAGGGPLNEQFF.

This chain links TRBV9 with TRBJ2-3; no clear D. This CDR3 is built from 12 residues. The germline V gene has CDR1 SGDLS and CDR2 YYNGEE. Trimming shortened V by 0 bases and J by 9 bases, and 8 bases separated the two germline ends. CDR3 sequence: CASSVVKGTQYF. DNA of the CDR3: TGTGCCAGCAGCGTAGTGAAAGGGACGCAGTATTTT.

The rearrangement links TRBV11-2 to TRBJ1-1; D possibly corresponds to TRBD1 (5 bases). The V gene's germline CDR1 is SGHAT and CDR2 FQNNGV. This CDR3 spans 14 amino acids. V lost 6 bases to trimming and J lost 3 bases, with 14 bases between them. The CDR3 sequence is CASRDAGTDTEAFF. The CDR3 DNA is TGTGCCAGCAGGGACGCAGGGACTGACACTGAAGCTTTCTTT.

This clonotype occurred once. V gene TRBV2 combines with J gene TRBJ1-2; D not certain. CDR3 length: 15 residues. With 3 bases removed from V and 1 base from J, the gap between germline ends came to 12 bases. Germline V gene sequence: CDR1 SNHLY, CDR2 FYNNEI. CDR3 nucleotide sequence: TGTGCCAGCAGTGAGGTACCTACCAGTAACTATGGCTACACCTTC. Amino acid sequence: CASSEVPTSNYGYTF.

This clonotype turned up a few times. The chain uses TRBV7-2 and TRBJ2-7; 7 nucleotides agree with TRBD2. The V and J ends lost 4 bases and 6 bases, in that order; junction bases with no gene match: 18. Germline values: CDR1 SGHTA, CDR2 FQGNSA. The CDR3 extends over 17 amino acids. The CDR3 region is CASSYRRDYNPPSEQYF. The CDR3 DNA reads TGTGCCAGCAGCTATCGTCGGGACTACAACCCACCCTCCGAGCAGTACTTC.

Many counts were recorded for this clonotype. The V call is TRBV5-1, the J call TRBJ2-1; 10 bases map to TRBD2. Germline CDR1 is SGHRS and CDR2 is YFSETQ. Trimming took 5 bases from V and 7 from J; bases not matched to a gene: 9. The CDR3 totals 15 residues. CDR3 region: CASRQAGGPLNEQFF. DNA of the CDR3: TGCGCCAGCAGGCAAGCGGGGGGGCCGCTTAATGAGCAGTTCTTC. Looking up the rest from reference TRBV5-1 and TRBJ2-1 gives the full variable domain: KAGVTQTPRYLIKTRGQQVTLSCSPISGHRSVSWYQQTPGQGLQFLFEYFSETQRNKGNFPGRFSGRQFSNSRSEMNVSTLELGDSALYLCASRQAGGPLNEQFFGPGTRLTVL.

This clonotype was counted many times. The gene calls are TRBV11-2 and TRBJ1-6; possibly TRBD1 for D (6 bases). CDR3 size: 14 residues. Per the germline V gene, CDR1 is SGHAT and CDR2 is FQNNGV. The V and J ends lost 7 bases and 6 bases respectively, with 13 bases between them. CDR3 residues: CASNGQTSNSPLHF. The CDR3 nucleotides are TGTGCCAGCAACGGACAGACATCTAATTCACCCCTCCACTTT.

Note on this clonotype: One junction end does not reproduce the germline sequence, and a read error may be involved. The chain employs TRBV12-3 or TRBV12-4 and TRBJ2-5; D may be TRBD1 (6 bases). The CDR3 is 14 residues long. CDR3 sequence reads: CASSLWDNKETQYF. The CDR3 nucleotides read TGTGCAAGCAGTCTGTGGGACAACAAAGAGACCCAGTACTTC.

Comment on this clonotype: Compared with germline, one end of the junction differs, possibly owing to a read error. V and J are TRBV10-2 and TRBJ2-4; the match to TRBD1 covers 10 bases. In germline, CDR1 is WSHSY, CDR2 SAAADI. The CDR3 contains 18 residues. The CDR3 loop reads CASELTGTGVLAKNVQYF. In DNA form, the CDR3 reads TGTGCCAGCGAACTAACGGGGACAGGGGTCTTGGCCAAAAACGTTCAGTACTTC.

This clonotype was recorded many times. The chain recombines TRBV29-1 with TRBJ2-3, with 7 positions matching TRBD2. Trimming cost V 6 bases and J 6 bases; bases outside gene matches: 6. The CDR3 sequence is 12 residues long. CDR1 is SQVTM, CDR2 ANQGSEA, per germline. The CDR3 reads CSVAQGGDTQYF. The CDR3 bases are TGCAGCGTCGCTCAGGGAGGGGATACGCAGTATTTT.

This clonotype was detected a few times. The rearrangement joins TRBV10-3 to TRBJ1-1; D unclear. CDR3 length: 12 amino acids. Trimming shortened V by 5 bases and J by 4 bases, and 8 bases separated the two germline ends. Germline CDR1 reads ENHRY; CDR2 reads SYGVKD. CDR3 loop: CAISYRVTEAFF. The CDR3 DNA reads TGTGCCATCAGTTACCGTGTCACTGAAGCTTTCTTT.

The V call is TRBV29-1, the J call TRBJ2-3; D remains unclear. The CDR3 sequence is 10 residues long. Trimming stripped 6 bases from V and 1 base from J, with 2 bases between. The germline CDR1 and CDR2 sequences are SQVTM and ANQGSEA. The CDR3: CSVRTDTQYF. CDR3 DNA: TGCAGCGTACGCACAGATACGCAGTATTTT.

This clonotype was recorded a few times. V is TRBV6-5 and J is TRBJ2-7; D gene unclear. The germline gives CDR1 MNHEY, CDR2 SVGAGI. The germline V and J ends were trimmed by 3 bases and 2 bases, with 11 bases remaining between them. The CDR3 is 14 residues long. The CDR3 DNA reads as TGTGCCAGCAGTTATGCAGGTCCGGCCTACGAGCAGTACTTC. Its protein is CASSYAGPAYEQYF.

A word on this clonotype: This may stem from a read error, because a much larger clone lies one nucleotide away. The V gene is TRBV10-3, the J gene TRBJ1-1; 7 bases are shared with TRBD1. CDR1 and CDR2 (germline): ENHRY, SYGVKD. The CDR3 contains 15 residues. V gave up 5 bases and J gave up 1 base; unmatched junction bases: 7. The CDR3 DNA reads as TGTGCCATCAGTCCCTGGACAGGACCGAACACTGAAGCTTTCTTT. The encoded protein is CAISPWTGPNTEAFF.

This clonotype was recorded many times. The chain combines TRBV2 with TRBJ2-2, with D possibly TRBD2 on 6 matching bases. Germline CDR1 SNHLY, CDR2 FYNNEI. CDR3 length: 15 residues. V lost 6 bases and J lost 3, with 14 bases in between. The CDR3 nucleotides read TGTGCCAGCAGATCAGTGGGGGGACACACCGGGGAGCTGTTTTTT. Protein sequence: CASRSVGGHTGELFF.

V and J are TRBV15 and TRBJ1-4, with D uncertain. CDR1 is LNHNV, CDR2 YYDKDF, per germline (reference sequence). Trimming pared 0 bases from V and 7 bases from J, leaving 0 bases between. The CDR3 runs to 11 residues. CDR3 region: CATSRDEKLFF. The CDR3 DNA reads TGTGCCACCAGCAGAGATGAAAAACTGTTTTTT.

This clonotype was seen at least ten times. The chain uses TRBV9 and TRBJ2-3; D is possibly TRBD2 (7 bases). V lost 2 bases, J lost 2 bases, and 12 bases lay in between. Germline CDR1 is SGDLS and CDR2 is YYNGEE. The CDR3 covers 15 residues. The CDR3, as DNA: TGTGCCAGCAGCGTTCGGGGGGCCTACACAGATACGCAGTATTTT. It codes for CASSVRGAYTDTQYF.

With regard to this clonotype: A read error is likely, as this CDR3 ends without the conserved phenylalanine or tryptophan. This chain links TRBV28 with TRBJ1-2; perhaps TRBD1 as D (6 bases). Germline lookup yields CDR1 MDHEN and CDR2 SYDVKM. The CDR3 has 14 residues. V gave up 8 bases and J gave up 4 bases, with 17 bases separating them. The CDR3 nucleotides read TGTGCCAGCTGGATACAGGGTAGTAGCTATGGCTACACCGTC. As protein: CASWIQGSSYGYTV.

This clonotype showed up many times. DNA of the CDR3: TGTGCCATTGGGACAGGATTCTACGAGCAGTACTTC. Translated, it gives CAIGTGFYEQYF. The gene calls are TRBV10-3 and TRBJ2-7, with 8 bases aligning to TRBD1. Trimming took 9 bases from V and 3 from J; bases not matched to a gene: 4. The CDR3 totals 12 residues. The germline gives CDR1 ENHRY, CDR2 SYGVKD.

This rearrangement joins TRBV7-9 to TRBJ1-6; D might be TRBD1 (6 bases). The length of the CDR3 is 16 residues. CDR1 SEHNR and CDR2 FQNEAQ come from the germline V gene (reference sequence). V was clipped by 6 bases and J by 9 bases, with 21 bases between them. The CDR3 region is CASSPGSGEGISPLHF. For the CDR3, the DNA is TGTGCCAGCAGTCCGGGCTCAGGGGAAGGAATTTCACCCCTCCACTTT.